The T cell receptor (beta chain) under discussion was sequenced for a study of CD8 T cells in ankylosing spondylitis. Findings of the study overall: In ankylosing spondylitis patients, matched synovial fluid reportedly showed significant enrichment of disease-linked clones. A motif in TCR beta, a set of roughly eight highly homologous variants, appeared characteristic of ankylosing spondylitis blood. In reactive arthritis synovial fluid and blood, some motif variants had been reported before.

The germline V gene encodes CDR1 SEHNR and CDR2 FQNEAQ (reference sequence). Trimming removed 1 base from V and 2 bases from J, with 6 bases in between. There are 15 residues in the CDR3. TCRdb ran MiXCR on the 5' RACE reads and lists one entry per CDR3 protein. The sample yields over 450,000 distinct CDR3 sequences, roughly 13% seen once. This clonotype was found many times. What it recognizes is unknown. This chain uses TRBV7-9 with TRBJ2-6; D tentatively fits TRBD1 or TRBD2 (5 bases each). Sequences were obtained from blood, either unsorted or a sorted T cell fraction (not recorded which). This TCR came from a male donor with ankylosing spondylitis. The CDR3 loop reads CASSLGGTGANVLTF. CDR3 in DNA: TGTGCCAGCAGCTTAGGGGGGACTGGGGCCAACGTCCTGACTTTC.